This TCR beta chain was captured in a study of cytomegalovirus exposure and HLA in healthy donors. In the case of this clone: Its specificity is unknown.

The CDR3 sequence is 13 residues long. CDR1 and CDR2 (germline): SGHDT, YYEEEE. V was trimmed by 0 bases and J by 4 bases, leaving 5 bases between them. The primer mix had 60 Vbeta and 13 Jbeta primers. The protocol was immunoSEQ multiplex PCR, while the TCRdb copy is restricted to in-frame clones and leaves out a portion. The sample contains 120,000 or so clones, approximately 78% of which appear only once. Overall study results and limits: In vitro data verified three CMV-associated chains as specific for CMV antigens.

The chain links TRBV5-6 to TRBJ1-5; D ambiguous. The receptor was isolated from a man aged 40-49 years in good health and CMV-seronegative. The sequenced material came from PBMCs. CDR3 nucleotide sequence: TGTGCCAGCAGCTTGGCCAGAAATCAGCCCCAGCATTTT. As protein: CASSLARNQPQHF.